Listed below are T cell receptor beta chains from one sample, sequenced in a study of blood T cell repertoires in COVID-19. The assay was immunoSEQ multiplex PCR, and TCRdb's table has in-frame clones only and misses some. The repertoire includes about 190,000 clones, approximately 91% of them detected once, and 5.5% to 7.5% sits in the top ten. Material for sequencing was peripheral blood. These receptor sequences come from a man between 40 and 49 years old with acute or convalescent COVID-19. Each CDR3 is given with its conserved first and last residue. The D gene is left open where the match is weak. Clone size, where shown, is once, few, many, or a class for clones that have expanded.

D gene: TRBD1; CDR3 length: 15; J gene: TRBJ1-2; V gene: TRBV7-9; clone size: NA; CDR3 DNA: TGTGCCAGCAGCTCCCGGACAGGGAGAGACTATGGCTACACCTTC; CDR3 protein: CASSSRTGRDYGYTF
D gene: NA; CDR3 length: 14; J gene: TRBJ1-5; V gene: TRBV4-1; clone size: NA; CDR3 DNA: TGCGCCAGCAGCCAGGCACAGGGATATCAGCCCCAGCATTTT; CDR3 protein: CASSQAQGYQPQHF
D gene: TRBD2; CDR3 length: 17; J gene: TRBJ2-7; V gene: TRBV4-1; clone size: NA; CDR3 DNA: TGCGCCAGCAGCCAAGATACTAGCGGGGGGCCCTCCTACGAGCAGTACTTC; CDR3 protein: CASSQDTSGGPSYEQYF
D gene: NA; CDR3 length: 16; J gene: TRBJ1-5; V gene: TRBV2; clone size: NA; CDR3 DNA: TGTGCCAGCAGTGAAAGGTTCAGGGGAAGCAATCAGCCCCAGCATTTT; CDR3 protein: CASSERFRGSNQPQHF
D gene: TRBD1; CDR3 length: 13; J gene: TRBJ2-7; V gene: TRBV10-1; clone size: few; CDR3 DNA: TGCGCCAGCAGTGCAGGGGGCGCGAGCGAGCAGTACTTC; CDR3 protein: CASSAGGASEQYF
D gene: TRBD1; CDR3 length: 12; J gene: TRBJ1-2; V gene: TRBV29-1; clone size: NA; CDR3 DNA: TGCAGCGTTGAAGGTGACAGGGCTGGCTACACCTTC; CDR3 protein: CSVEGDRAGYTF
D gene: TRBD2; CDR3 length: 18; J gene: TRBJ2-5; V gene: TRBV27; clone size: NA; CDR3 DNA: TGTGCCAGCAGTCCTCTAGCGGGGGGGCTTGAGGCTAAAGAGACCCAGTACTTC; CDR3 protein: CASSPLAGGLEAKETQYF
D gene: NA; CDR3 length: 11; J gene: TRBJ2-7; V gene: TRBV7-2; clone size: NA; CDR3 DNA: TGTGCCAGCAGCTCTCGGGACGAGCAGTACTTC; CDR3 protein: CASSSRDEQYF
D gene: TRBD2; CDR3 length: 16; J gene: TRBJ2-2; V gene: TRBV7-9; clone size: NA; CDR3 DNA: TGTGCCAGCAGCAGTCGGCTAGCGGGGAACACCGGGGAGCTGTTTTTT; CDR3 protein: CASSSRLAGNTGELFF
D gene: TRBD1; CDR3 length: 19; J gene: TRBJ2-2; V gene: TRBV2; clone size: NA; CDR3 DNA: TGTGCCAGCAGTGAAGCGGGACAGCGGAGGCGCGCGAACACCGGGGAGCTGTTTTTT; CDR3 protein: CASSEAGQRRRANTGELFF
D gene: TRBD1; CDR3 length: 15; J gene: TRBJ2-7; V gene: TRBV28; clone size: NA; CDR3 DNA: TGTGCCAGCAGTGGACTGGACAGGAGCCCCTACGAGCAGTACTTC; CDR3 protein: CASSGLDRSPYEQYF
D gene: TRBD2; CDR3 length: 19; J gene: TRBJ2-7; V gene: TRBV7-2; clone size: NA; CDR3 DNA: TGTGCCAGCAGCTTACGACTTGGACTAGCGGGGGGGAGACCCCACGAGCAGTACTTC; CDR3 protein: CASSLRLGLAGGRPHEQYF
D gene: TRBD1; CDR3 length: 18; J gene: TRBJ1-2; V gene: TRBV11-2; clone size: NA; CDR3 DNA: TGTGCCAGCAGCTTAGAGGGACAGGGGATGATACCTATCGATGGCTACACCTTC; CDR3 protein: CASSLEGQGMIPIDGYTF
D gene: TRBD1; CDR3 length: 16; J gene: TRBJ2-6; V gene: TRBV4-2; clone size: NA; CDR3 DNA: TGTGCCAGCAGCGCATACAGGGGGTCAGGGGCCAACGTCCTGACTTTC; CDR3 protein: CASSAYRGSGANVLTF
D gene: NA; CDR3 length: 14; J gene: TRBJ1-2; V gene: TRBV6-2/TRBV6-3; clone size: NA; CDR3 DNA: TGTGCCAGCAGTTACGTGCAGGACTCCTATGGCTACACCTTC; CDR3 protein: CASSYVQDSYGYTF
D gene: NA; CDR3 length: 14; J gene: TRBJ1-1; V gene: TRBV6-5; clone size: NA; CDR3 DNA: TGTGCCAGCAGTTACTTTGTCTCAGGGAGGTTGGCTTTCTTT; CDR3 protein: CASSYFVSGRLAFF
D gene: TRBD1; CDR3 length: 13; J gene: TRBJ2-1; V gene: TRBV30; clone size: NA; CDR3 DNA: TGTGCCTGGGGACGGGACAGGGGCAATGAGCAGTTCTTC; CDR3 protein: CAWGRDRGNEQFF
D gene: TRBD2; CDR3 length: 14; J gene: TRBJ2-5; V gene: TRBV7-3; clone size: NA; CDR3 DNA: TGTGCCAGCAGCTTTAGCGGGGCTAGAGAGACCCAGTACTTC; CDR3 protein: CASSFSGARETQYF
D gene: TRBD2; CDR3 length: 15; J gene: TRBJ2-5; V gene: TRBV4-3; clone size: NA; CDR3 DNA: TGCGCCAGCAGCCCATTTGGAGCGGGGCAAGAGACCCAGTACTTC; CDR3 protein: CASSPFGAGQETQYF
D gene: TRBD1; CDR3 length: 16; J gene: TRBJ1-5; V gene: TRBV18; clone size: few; CDR3 DNA: TGTGCCAGCTCATCGCCCGCCGGGACAGGGGATCAGCCCCAGCATTTT; CDR3 protein: CASSSPAGTGDQPQHF
D gene: TRBD1; CDR3 length: 16; J gene: TRBJ1-2; V gene: TRBV7-2; clone size: NA; CDR3 DNA: TGTGCCAGCAGCCTGATGGGACAGGGGTTAGACTATGGCTACACCTTC; CDR3 protein: CASSLMGQGLDYGYTF
D gene: NA; CDR3 length: 13; J gene: TRBJ2-1; V gene: TRBV28; clone size: once; CDR3 DNA: TGTGCCAGCAGGCCCCAGGGTTCCAATGAGCAGTTCTTC; CDR3 protein: CASRPQGSNEQFF
D gene: NA; CDR3 length: 11; J gene: TRBJ2-7; V gene: TRBV5-4; clone size: NA; CDR3 DNA: TGTGCCAGCAGCTCTTCCTACGAGCAGTACTTC; CDR3 protein: CASSSSYEQYF
D gene: TRBD1; CDR3 length: 14; J gene: TRBJ1-4; V gene: TRBV7-3; clone size: NA; CDR3 DNA: TGTGCCAGCAGCTACGGACAGGCGGGTGAAAAACTGTTTTTT; CDR3 protein: CASSYGQAGEKLFF
D gene: NA; CDR3 length: 16; J gene: TRBJ1-5; V gene: TRBV4-1; clone size: NA; CDR3 DNA: TGCGCCAGCAGCCAAGTTCTACAGGTGGAAGGTCAGCCCCAGCATTTT; CDR3 protein: CASSQVLQVEGQPQHF
D gene: NA; CDR3 length: 14; J gene: TRBJ1-4; V gene: TRBV3-1/TRBV3-2; clone size: once; CDR3 DNA: TGTGCCAGCAGCCAAGAAGCGCGGAATGAAAAACTGTTTTTT; CDR3 protein: CASSQEARNEKLFF
D gene: TRBD2; CDR3 length: 16; J gene: TRBJ2-7; V gene: TRBV27; clone size: NA; CDR3 DNA: TGTGCCAGCAGTTTATTGGCTAGCGGGGAAACCTACGAGCAGTACTTC; CDR3 protein: CASSLLASGETYEQYF
D gene: NA; CDR3 length: 12; J gene: TRBJ2-7; V gene: TRBV5-1; clone size: NA; CDR3 DNA: TGCGCCAGCAGCTTGGCGAGGGATTGGCAGTACTTC; CDR3 protein: CASSLARDWQYF
D gene: NA; CDR3 length: 13; J gene: TRBJ1-1; V gene: TRBV6-1; clone size: NA; CDR3 DNA: TGTGCCAGCAGTGAATTCGGGAACACTGAAGCTTTCTTT; CDR3 protein: CASSEFGNTEAFF
D gene: TRBD2; CDR3 length: 16; J gene: TRBJ2-2; V gene: TRBV24-1; clone size: NA; CDR3 DNA: TGTGCCACCAGTGATGGCGGGGGGCCGAACACCGGGGAGCTGTTTTTT; CDR3 protein: CATSDGGGPNTGELFF
D gene: NA; CDR3 length: 15; J gene: TRBJ1-4; V gene: TRBV30; clone size: NA; CDR3 DNA: TGTGCCTGGAGTGACACAGGTTCGACTAATGAAAAACTGTTTTTT; CDR3 protein: CAWSDTGSTNEKLFF
D gene: NA; CDR3 length: 15; J gene: TRBJ2-5; V gene: TRBV3-1/TRBV3-2; clone size: NA; CDR3 DNA: TGTGCCAGCAGCCAAGATACGACTAGACTCCAGACCCAGTACTTC; CDR3 protein: CASSQDTTRLQTQYF
D gene: TRBD1; CDR3 length: 14; J gene: TRBJ1-5; V gene: TRBV4-1; clone size: NA; CDR3 DNA: TGCGCCAGCAGCCCGGACAGGGGGAATCAGCCCCAGCATTTT; CDR3 protein: CASSPDRGNQPQHF
D gene: TRBD2; CDR3 length: 15; J gene: TRBJ2-1; V gene: TRBV5-1; clone size: NA; CDR3 DNA: TGCGCCAGCAGCTTGGACGGGGGGGCCGGCAATGAGCAGTTCTTC; CDR3 protein: CASSLDGGAGNEQFF
D gene: TRBD1; CDR3 length: 14; J gene: TRBJ1-2; V gene: TRBV6-5; clone size: NA; CDR3 DNA: TGTGCCAGCAGTTACGAGGGGGCGCAGGATGGCTACACCTTC; CDR3 protein: CASSYEGAQDGYTF
D gene: TRBD2; CDR3 length: 17; J gene: TRBJ2-3; V gene: TRBV5-4; clone size: NA; CDR3 DNA: TGTGCCAGCAGCTGGCCTACTGCGGGGGTTAGCACAGATACGCAGTATTTT; CDR3 protein: CASSWPTAGVSTDTQYF
D gene: NA; CDR3 length: 14; J gene: TRBJ2-7; V gene: TRBV2; clone size: NA; CDR3 DNA: TGTGCCAGCAGTGAGGTCGGAGGGATTTACGAGCAGTACTTC; CDR3 protein: CASSEVGGIYEQYF
D gene: NA; CDR3 length: 13; J gene: TRBJ1-2; V gene: TRBV30; clone size: once; CDR3 DNA: TGTGCCTGGTCCCGTACGGGAGGCTATGGCTACACCTTC; CDR3 protein: CAWSRTGGYGYTF
D gene: NA; CDR3 length: 16; J gene: TRBJ2-1; V gene: TRBV7-9; clone size: NA; CDR3 DNA: TGTGCCAGCAGCCCGTATACGGGGGGCCTCGGGGATGAGCAGTTCTTC; CDR3 protein: CASSPYTGGLGDEQFF
D gene: NA; CDR3 length: 14; J gene: TRBJ2-2; V gene: TRBV27; clone size: NA; CDR3 DNA: TGTGCCAGCAAAACAGGCGAGAACACCGGGGAGCTGTTTTTT; CDR3 protein: CASKTGENTGELFF
D gene: TRBD1; CDR3 length: 16; J gene: TRBJ2-3; V gene: TRBV18; clone size: NA; CDR3 DNA: TGTGCCAGCTCACCCTCCTCGGGACAGGGTTACGATACGCAGTATTTT; CDR3 protein: CASSPSSGQGYDTQYF
D gene: TRBD1; CDR3 length: 14; J gene: TRBJ2-7; V gene: TRBV7-9; clone size: NA; CDR3 DNA: TGTGCCAGCAGCGAAACAGGGGGCGTCTACGAGCAGTACTTC; CDR3 protein: CASSETGGVYEQYF
D gene: NA; CDR3 length: 13; J gene: TRBJ2-5; V gene: TRBV6-2/TRBV6-3; clone size: NA; CDR3 DNA: TGTGCCAGCAGTTTCCGGGGGCAAGAGACCCAGTACTTC; CDR3 protein: CASSFRGQETQYF
D gene: NA; CDR3 length: 15; J gene: TRBJ2-5; V gene: TRBV18; clone size: NA; CDR3 DNA: TGTGCCAGCTCACTATATCGGACACAGCAAGAGACCCAGTACTTC; CDR3 protein: CASSLYRTQQETQYF
D gene: NA; CDR3 length: 13; J gene: TRBJ1-2; V gene: TRBV6-5; clone size: NA; CDR3 DNA: TGTGCCAGCAGAAACCAAGCAAACTATGGCTACACCTTC; CDR3 protein: CASRNQANYGYTF
D gene: TRBD1; CDR3 length: 16; J gene: TRBJ2-6; V gene: TRBV19; clone size: NA; CDR3 DNA: TGTGCCAGTAGTATGAACAGGGGCTCTGGGGCCAACGTCCTGACTTTC; CDR3 protein: CASSMNRGSGANVLTF
D gene: NA; CDR3 length: 15; J gene: TRBJ2-1; V gene: TRBV6-1; clone size: NA; CDR3 DNA: TGTGCCAGCAGTGATTTAGCGGCCCAGAAGGGTGAGCAGTTCTTC; CDR3 protein: CASSDLAAQKGEQFF